The TCR beta chain described here comes from a study of patients and donors after allogeneic stem cell transplantation. The CDR3 is made up of 17 amino acids. Per germline, CDR1 SGHTA and CDR2 FQGNSA. Trimming took off 1 base at V and 10 bases at J, with 20 bases between the two ends. TCRdb reprocessed the RT-PCR reads with MiXCR, giving one entry per CDR3 protein. The repertoire holds 900,000 to 1,000,000 distinct CDR3 sequences, with roughly 18% as singletons. The sequence derives from a human donor who was either an allogeneic HSCT recipient or a stem cell or donor lymphocyte infusion donor (not recorded which). It is not recorded whose cells these are; they may come from a transplant donor. The chain uses TRBV7-2 and TRBJ1-6; possible D gene TRBD1, 6 bases. Sequencing used blood, either unsorted or a sorted T cell fraction (not recorded which). The DNA of the CDR3 is TGTGCCAGCAGCTTAGAAGAAGGGGGGGGTCGAAGATCACCCCTCCACTTT. It codes for CASSLEEGGGRRSPLHF.